A single sample gave rise to the 18 T cell receptor beta chains below, sequenced in a study of blood T cell repertoires in COVID-19. Only in-frame clones appear in the TCRdb table, and some are missing; sequencing was by immunoSEQ multiplex PCR. The sample consists of 300,000 to 350,000 clones, 80% to 90% of them appearing once. Sequenced material: PBMCs or T cells enriched from blood (not recorded which). The receptors shown here come from a man under 40 who had recovered from COVID-19.

This clone was detected only a few times. The V and J genes are TRBV9 and TRBJ1-6; a possible D gene is TRBD1 (5 bases). Germline V CDR1 and CDR2: SGDLS, YYNGEE. The CDR3 loop spans 16 amino acids. Trimming took 0 bases from V and 5 from J, leaving 12 bases between them. The CDR3 region has the DNA TGTGCCAGCAGCGTAGGGGCAGGGCTAAATAATTCACCCCTCCACTTT. Protein: CASSVGAGLNNSPLHF.

The V call is TRBV18, the J call TRBJ2-2, with D perhaps TRBD2 (5 bases). V was trimmed by 2 bases and J by 0 bases, leaving 7 bases between them. Germline-derived CDR1 and CDR2 are KGHSH and LQKENI. The CDR3 runs 15 residues. CDR3 protein: CASSPDGTNTGELFF. DNA of the CDR3: TGTGCCAGCTCACCAGACGGGACGAACACCGGGGAGCTGTTTTTT.

The genes are TRBV9 and TRBJ1-1; a possible D gene is TRBD1 (6 bases). Germline V gives CDR1 SGDLS, CDR2 YYNGEE. The CDR3 is 13 residues long. V lost 3 bases and J lost 11, with 17 bases in between. CDR3 DNA: TGTGCCAGCAGCGATACAGGGAATTCTCGGGCTTTCTTT. It encodes CASSDTGNSRAFF.

The chain uses TRBV10-3 and TRBJ2-7; 12 bases map to TRBD1. J was trimmed by 4 bases and V by 6 bases; bases with no gene match: 4. The CDR3 has 14 residues. Germline CDR1 reads ENHRY; CDR2 reads SYGVKD. The CDR3 sequence is CAIRGTGGEYEQYF. Here the CDR3 DNA reads TGTGCCATCAGGGGGACAGGGGGCGAGTACGAGCAGTACTTC.

This clone was counted a single time. The chain employs TRBV6-6 and TRBJ1-3; D uncertain. Germline CDR1 is MNHNY and CDR2 is SVGAGI (reference sequence). Trimming stripped 5 bases from V and 0 bases from J, with 11 bases between. The length of the CDR3 is 15 residues. CDR3 in DNA: TGTGCCAGCAGTAACCGACACCCCTCTGGAAACACCATATATTTT. As protein: CASSNRHPSGNTIYF.

V usage is TRBV19 and J usage is TRBJ2-1; maybe TRBD1 (6 bases). Germline values: CDR1 LNHDA, CDR2 SQIVND (reference sequence). V was trimmed by 7 bases and J by 1 base, leaving 17 bases between them. The CDR3 runs to 16 residues. The CDR3 is CASNSGGPLSYNEQFF. DNA for the CDR3: TGTGCCAGTAATTCTGGGGGCCCGTTGTCCTACAATGAGCAGTTCTTC.

The chain uses TRBV9 and TRBJ2-1, with a possible D match to TRBD1 (6 bases). The germline V and J ends were trimmed by 0 bases and 9 bases, with 19 bases remaining between them. CDR3 size: 16 residues. CDR1 is SGDLS, CDR2 YYNGEE, per germline. As DNA, the CDR3 is TGTGCCAGCAGCGTAGGCTCCTTAGGGCGAGGGGGTGAGCAGTTCTTC. Translated: CASSVGSLGRGGEQFF.

The chain is built from TRBV10-1 and TRBJ2-2; no definite D call. The CDR3 consists of 17 residues. Germline assignment: CDR1 WNHNN and CDR2 SYGVQD (reference sequence). The germline V and J ends were trimmed by 0 bases and 3 bases, with 14 bases remaining between them. This chain's CDR3 is CASSESWSPADTGELFF. CDR3 bases: TGCGCCAGCAGTGAGTCGTGGAGTCCGGCAGACACCGGGGAGCTGTTTTTT.

A single count supports this clone. This rearrangement joins TRBV5-1 to TRBJ1-1; 7 bases line up with TRBD1. Germline trimming cut 4 bases from V and 6 bases from J; bases unmatched to any gene: 6. This CDR3 has 13 amino acids. The germline V gene has CDR1 SGHRS and CDR2 YFSETQ. The CDR3, as DNA: TGCGCCAGCAGCGATAGGGGGCTGGCTGAAGCTTTCTTT. Translating it yields CASSDRGLAEAFF.

This chain connects TRBV30 to TRBJ2-5; the D is unclear. The CDR3 contains 13 residues. V was pared by 0 bases and J by 7 bases, with 12 bases between. Germline V gene lookup returns CDR1 GTSNPN and CDR2 SVGIG (reference sequence). This CDR3 is CAWSVLGSGTQYF. The DNA of the CDR3 is TGTGCCTGGAGTGTACTTGGCTCGGGGACCCAGTACTTC.

The chain has TRBV6-5 and TRBJ2-2; weak D call: TRBD2 (5 bases). V was pared by 2 bases and J by 4 bases, with 11 bases between. The germline V gene has CDR1 MNHEY and CDR2 SVGAGI. The CDR3 is 15 amino acids. The CDR3 bases are TGTGCCAGCAGTTACGGAGGTTGGGTCACCGGGGAGCTGTTTTTT. Translating it yields CASSYGGWVTGELFF.

In regard to this clone: Other DNA sequences of this sample code for an identical CDR3. V is TRBV11-2 and J is TRBJ2-7, with a tentative D call TRBD2 (5 bases). V lost 1 base and J lost 4, with 11 bases in between. The CDR3 sequence is 14 residues long. Germline assignment: CDR1 SGHAT and CDR2 FQNNGV. This CDR3 is CASSLGTGVYEQYF. The CDR3 DNA is TGTGCCAGCAGCTTAGGAACCGGGGTTTACGAGCAGTACTTC.

The rearrangement links TRBV10-3 to TRBJ1-3; D call uncertain. The V end lost 3 bases, the J end lost 1 base, and 7 bases lay between the germline ends. Germline loops: CDR1 ENHRY, CDR2 SYGVKD. CDR3 size: 14 residues. Here the CDR3 reads CAISDQSSGNTIYF. The CDR3 DNA is TGTGCCATCAGTGATCAGTCTTCTGGAAACACCATATATTTT.

There are a few counts of this clone. The chain is built from TRBV10-3 and TRBJ2-7, with D possibly being TRBD1 (5 bases). V dropped 6 bases and J dropped 7 bases, with 10 bases sitting between them. Germline assignment: CDR1 ENHRY and CDR2 SYGVKD. The CDR3 contains 11 residues. This chain's CDR3 is CAISREGEQYF. CDR3 nucleotides: TGTGCCATCAGCAGGGAAGGGGAGCAGTACTTC.

Written as DNA, the CDR3 is TGTGCCAGCAGCTTGGAGAACAGGGGGTTTGAGCAGTTCTTC. Its protein is CASSLENRGFEQFF. V usage is TRBV7-2 and J usage is TRBJ2-1, with TRBD1 matching 8 bases. This CDR3 has 14 amino acids. The J segment lost 9 bases and the V segment lost 3 bases, leaving 7 bases of the junction unmatched. Germline CDR1 SGHTA, CDR2 FQGNSA. The variable domain in full, completed from reference TRBV7-2 and TRBJ2-1, reads GAGVSQSPSNKVTEKGKDVELRCDPISGHTALYWYRQSLGQGLEFLIYFQGNSAPDKSGLPSDRFSAERTGGSVSTLTIQRTQQEDSAVYLCASSLENRGFEQFFGPGTRLTVL.

This clone appeared a few times. The rearrangement joins TRBV6-5 to TRBJ2-2; 8 nucleotides align to TRBD2. Germline CDR1 and CDR2: MNHEY and SVGAGI. The CDR3 has 15 amino acids. The junction had 5 bases not matched to a gene; V was cut back by 8 bases and J by 0 bases. Here the CDR3 reads CASQKAGANTGELFF. In DNA form, the CDR3 reads TGTGCCAGCCAAAAAGCGGGGGCGAACACCGGGGAGCTGTTTTTT.

V and J are TRBV18 and TRBJ1-3; perhaps TRBD1 as D (5 bases). The CDR3 loop spans 21 amino acids. The V end lost 0 bases, the J end lost 5 bases, and 29 bases lay between the germline ends. Germline V lookup: CDR1 KGHSH, CDR2 LQKENI. CDR3 protein: CASSPPSVSGSGGSGRNTIYF. The CDR3 DNA follows: TGTGCCAGCTCACCACCGAGTGTATCGGGCTCCGGGGGGTCTGGAAGAAACACCATATATTTT.

The J gene is TRBJ2-7, the V gene TRBV6-1, with D perhaps TRBD1 (5 bases). The germline V gene encodes CDR1 MNHNS and CDR2 SASEGT. This CDR3 has 13 amino acids. V gave up 3 bases and J gave up 6 bases, with 12 bases separating them. The CDR3 protein is CASSEAGFLEQYF. The CDR3 DNA is TGTGCCAGCAGTGAGGCAGGGTTTCTCGAGCAGTACTTC.